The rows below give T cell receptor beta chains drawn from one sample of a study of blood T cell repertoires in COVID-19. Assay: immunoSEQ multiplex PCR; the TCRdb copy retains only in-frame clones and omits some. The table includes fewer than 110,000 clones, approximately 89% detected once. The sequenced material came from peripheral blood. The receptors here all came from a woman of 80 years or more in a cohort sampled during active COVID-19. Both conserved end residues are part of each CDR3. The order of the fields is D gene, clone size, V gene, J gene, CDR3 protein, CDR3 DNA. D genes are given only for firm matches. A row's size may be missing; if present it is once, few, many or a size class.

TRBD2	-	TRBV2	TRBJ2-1	CASSALLAGGNEQFF	TGTGCCAGCAGCGCTTTGCTAGCGGGGGGCAATGAGCAGTTCTTC
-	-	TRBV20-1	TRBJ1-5	CSASSGNQPQHF	TGCAGTGCTAGTTCAGGGAATCAGCCCCAGCATTTT
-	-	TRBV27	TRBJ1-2	CASSSPGRGYTF	TGTGCCAGCAGTTCCCCGGGGAGGGGCTACACCTTC
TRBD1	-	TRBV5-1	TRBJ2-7	CASSPGQASTYEQYF	TGCGCCAGCAGCCCCGGACAGGCCTCTACCTACGAGCAGTACTTC
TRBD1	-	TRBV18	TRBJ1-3	CASSSGQVGNTIYF	TGTGCCAGCTCATCTGGACAGGTTGGAAACACCATATATTTT
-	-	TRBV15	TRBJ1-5	CATSRGVAQQPQHF	TGTGCCACCAGCAGAGGGGTTGCACAGCAGCCCCAGCATTTT
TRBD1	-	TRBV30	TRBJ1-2	CAWSQGGYGYTF	TGTGCCTGGAGTCAGGGGGGTTATGGCTACACCTTC
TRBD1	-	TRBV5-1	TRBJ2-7	CASSSYGTGVGEQYF	TGCGCCAGCAGCTCGTACGGGACAGGGGTGGGAGAGCAGTACTTC
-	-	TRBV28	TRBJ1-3	CASGGTPGNTIYF	TGTGCCAGTGGAGGGACGCCTGGAAACACCATATATTTT
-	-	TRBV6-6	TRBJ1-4	CAGQSDSNEKLFF	TGTGCCGGCCAGTCGGACAGTAATGAAAAACTGTTTTTT
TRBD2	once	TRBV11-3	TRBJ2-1	CASSLNGRALQFF	TGTGCCAGCAGCTTAAACGGGAGGGCACTTCAATTCTTC
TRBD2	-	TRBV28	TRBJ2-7	CASSSRGGADEQYF	TGTGCCAGCAGTTCCCGGGGGGGGGCCGACGAGCAGTACTTC
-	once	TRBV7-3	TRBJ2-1	CASSFVGNEQFF	TGTGCCAGCAGCTTTGTCGGGAATGAGCAGTTCTTC
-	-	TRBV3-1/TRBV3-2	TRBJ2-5	CASSLRGGQETQYF	TGTGCCAGCAGCCTCAGAGGAGGCCAAGAGACCCAGTACTTC
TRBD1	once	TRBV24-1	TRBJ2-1	CATSDPTGRNEQFF	TGTGCCACCAGTGACCCGACAGGGCGCAATGAGCAGTTCTTC
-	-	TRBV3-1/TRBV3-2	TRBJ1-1	CASSQWTDIHTEAFF	TGTGCCAGCAGCCAATGGACGGACATTCACACTGAAGCTTTCTTT
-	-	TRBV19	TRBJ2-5	CASSEGGETQYF	TGTGCCAGTAGTGAGGGGGGGGAGACCCAGTACTTC
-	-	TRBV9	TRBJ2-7	CASSERGGGEQYF	TGTGCCAGCAGCGAACGAGGGGGTGGCGAGCAGTACTTC
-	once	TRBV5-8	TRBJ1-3	CASSSDRLLSGNTIYF	TGTGCCAGCAGCTCCGACAGGCTACTCTCTGGAAACACCATATATTTT
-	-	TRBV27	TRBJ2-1	CASSLAVLSYNEQFF	TGTGCCAGCAGTTTAGCGGTCCTCTCCTACAATGAGCAGTTCTTC
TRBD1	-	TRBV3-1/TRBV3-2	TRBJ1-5	CASSPGTGGSQPQHF	TGTGCCAGCAGCCCTGGGACAGGGGGCAGCCAGCCCCAGCATTTT
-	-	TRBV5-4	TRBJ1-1	CASRPPAANLNTEAFF	TGTGCCAGCAGGCCCCCGGCAGCGAACTTGAACACTGAAGCTTTCTTT